The rows below give T cell receptor beta chains drawn from one sample of a study of blood T cell repertoires in COVID-19. The table came from immunoSEQ multiplex PCR; TCRdb's copy has only in-frame clones and leaves some out. This table holds about 170,000 clones, more than 75% found once. Input material: peripheral blood. The origin of the receptors is a man between 18 and 35 years old with COVID-19, enrolled during active disease. CDR3s include the opening cysteine and the closing phenylalanine or tryptophan. The order of the fields is D gene, J gene, clone size, CDR3 length, V gene, CDR3 protein, CDR3 DNA. D genes are given only for firm matches. Size values are once, few and many counts, or a class for expanded clones, and some rows have none.

d_gene: TRBD1; j_gene: TRBJ1-1; abundance: -; len: 13; v_gene: TRBV4-3; CDR3aa: CASSQRGTGEAFF; CDR3nt: TGCGCCAGCAGCCAGAGGGGGACAGGAGAAGCTTTCTTT
d_gene: -; j_gene: TRBJ1-1; abundance: -; len: 13; v_gene: TRBV30; CDR3aa: CAWSVGMNTEAFF; CDR3nt: TGTGCCTGGAGTGTCGGGATGAACACTGAAGCTTTCTTT
d_gene: -; j_gene: TRBJ1-5; abundance: few; len: 11; v_gene: TRBV28; CDR3aa: CASSQNQPQHF; CDR3nt: TGTGCCAGCAGTCAAAATCAGCCCCAGCATTTT
d_gene: TRBD2; j_gene: TRBJ2-1; abundance: -; len: 16; v_gene: TRBV19; CDR3aa: CASSLGLATSYNEQFF; CDR3nt: TGTGCCAGTAGTTTGGGACTAGCGACGTCCTACAATGAGCAGTTCTTC
d_gene: TRBD1; j_gene: TRBJ2-1; abundance: -; len: 15; v_gene: TRBV10-2; CDR3aa: CASSGARDRVNEQFF; CDR3nt: TGCGCCAGCAGTGGAGCCAGAGACAGGGTCAATGAGCAGTTCTTC
d_gene: -; j_gene: TRBJ2-1; abundance: -; len: 13; v_gene: TRBV5-1; CDR3aa: CASSSRDFNEQFF; CDR3nt: TGCGCCAGCAGCTCCCGGGACTTCAATGAGCAGTTCTTC
d_gene: -; j_gene: TRBJ2-1; abundance: -; len: 14; v_gene: TRBV14; CDR3aa: CASSQNSRSYEQFF; CDR3nt: TGTGCCAGCAGCCAAAATTCCCGTTCTTATGAGCAGTTCTTC
d_gene: TRBD1; j_gene: TRBJ2-7; abundance: -; len: 15; v_gene: TRBV6-2/TRBV6-3; CDR3aa: CASSPGTGPTYEQYF; CDR3nt: TGTGCCAGCAGCCCCGGGACAGGCCCAACCTACGAGCAGTACTTC
d_gene: TRBD2; j_gene: TRBJ2-7; abundance: -; len: 18; v_gene: TRBV6-1; CDR3aa: CASSEGRLAGRSSYEQYF; CDR3nt: TGTGCCAGCAGTGAAGGGCGTCTAGCGGGGAGGAGCTCCTACGAGCAGTACTTC
d_gene: TRBD1; j_gene: TRBJ2-2; abundance: -; len: 14; v_gene: TRBV7-2; CDR3aa: CASSFQGAQGELFF; CDR3nt: TGTGCCAGCAGCTTCCAGGGGGCCCAGGGGGAGCTGTTTTTT
d_gene: -; j_gene: TRBJ2-7; abundance: -; len: 15; v_gene: TRBV5-5; CDR3aa: CASSLVLGPLHEQYF; CDR3nt: TGTGCCAGCAGCTTGGTCTTGGGGCCCCTCCACGAGCAGTACTTC
d_gene: -; j_gene: TRBJ2-7; abundance: -; len: 14; v_gene: TRBV6-2/TRBV6-3; CDR3aa: CASSNRVPISEQYF; CDR3nt: TGTGCCAGCAGTAACCGGGTCCCGATATCCGAGCAGTACTTC
d_gene: -; j_gene: TRBJ2-7; abundance: once; len: 13; v_gene: TRBV11-2; CDR3aa: CASSLGTTYEQYF; CDR3nt: TGTGCCAGCAGCTTAGGGACAACCTACGAGCAGTACTTC
d_gene: -; j_gene: TRBJ2-7; abundance: -; len: 15; v_gene: TRBV15; CDR3aa: CATSRDVTDSYEQYF; CDR3nt: TGTGCCACCAGCAGAGATGTCACTGACTCCTACGAGCAGTACTTC
d_gene: -; j_gene: TRBJ2-1; abundance: -; len: 14; v_gene: TRBV7-2; CDR3aa: CASSFGSSYNEQFF; CDR3nt: TGTGCCAGCAGCTTCGGGAGCTCCTACAATGAGCAGTTCTTC
d_gene: -; j_gene: TRBJ2-3; abundance: once; len: 15; v_gene: TRBV10-3; CDR3aa: CAIRVSRGSADTQYF; CDR3nt: TGTGCCATCAGGGTATCTAGAGGGAGTGCAGATACGCAGTATTTT
d_gene: TRBD1; j_gene: TRBJ2-2; abundance: few; len: 18; v_gene: TRBV3-1/TRBV3-2; CDR3aa: CASSRTGTGGGHTGELFF; CDR3nt: TGTGCCAGCAGCCGAACTGGGACAGGGGGCGGTCACACCGGGGAGCTGTTTTTT
d_gene: -; j_gene: TRBJ2-2; abundance: -; len: 14; v_gene: TRBV24-1; CDR3aa: CATTPGRDTGELFF; CDR3nt: TGTGCCACCACCCCAGGCAGGGACACCGGGGAGCTGTTTTTT
d_gene: TRBD2; j_gene: TRBJ2-1; abundance: -; len: 18; v_gene: TRBV6-2/TRBV6-3; CDR3aa: CASSMGLAGTPSYNEQFF; CDR3nt: TGTGCCAGCAGTATGGGACTAGCGGGTACTCCCTCCTACAATGAGCAGTTCTTC
d_gene: -; j_gene: TRBJ1-1; abundance: -; len: 13; v_gene: TRBV19; CDR3aa: CASSKERETEAFF; CDR3nt: TGTGCCAGTAGTAAAGAAAGGGAGACTGAAGCTTTCTTT
d_gene: TRBD2; j_gene: TRBJ2-3; abundance: -; len: 15; v_gene: TRBV5-1; CDR3aa: CASRIASGRTDTQYF; CDR3nt: TGCGCCAGCAGGATTGCCAGCGGGAGGACAGATACGCAGTATTTT
d_gene: -; j_gene: TRBJ2-7; abundance: -; len: 13; v_gene: TRBV14; CDR3aa: CASSSRASYEQYF; CDR3nt: TGTGCCAGCAGCTCCAGGGCTAGCTACGAGCAGTACTTC
d_gene: TRBD1; j_gene: TRBJ1-1; abundance: -; len: 17; v_gene: TRBV27; CDR3aa: CASSLLTTGGAGTEAFF; CDR3nt: TGTGCCAGCAGTTTATTGACTACAGGGGGCGCAGGGACTGAAGCTTTCTTT
d_gene: TRBD1; j_gene: TRBJ2-7; abundance: few; len: 16; v_gene: TRBV19; CDR3aa: CASSRRTGADLYEQYF; CDR3nt: TGTGCCAGTAGTCGCCGGACAGGGGCAGATTTGTACGAGCAGTACTTC
d_gene: TRBD2; j_gene: TRBJ2-1; abundance: -; len: 14; v_gene: TRBV24-1; CDR3aa: CATSDRGLVGEQFF; CDR3nt: TGTGCCACCAGTGACCGAGGACTAGTCGGGGAGCAGTTCTTC
d_gene: TRBD1; j_gene: TRBJ2-3; abundance: -; len: 17; v_gene: TRBV7-9; CDR3aa: CASSTRQGAFSADTQYF; CDR3nt: TGTGCCAGCAGCACTAGACAGGGGGCGTTTTCAGCCGATACGCAGTATTTT
d_gene: TRBD2; j_gene: TRBJ2-1; abundance: -; len: 15; v_gene: TRBV19; CDR3aa: CASTPLAGGGNEQFF; CDR3nt: TGTGCCAGTACCCCCCTAGCGGGAGGGGGCAATGAGCAGTTCTTC
d_gene: -; j_gene: TRBJ2-7; abundance: -; len: 16; v_gene: TRBV5-6; CDR3aa: CASSSTTGSSLYEQYF; CDR3nt: TGTGCCAGCAGCTCAACCACAGGGAGCTCCCTCTACGAGCAGTACTTC
d_gene: TRBD1; j_gene: TRBJ1-6; abundance: many; len: 14; v_gene: TRBV7-9; CDR3aa: CASSWTGEGSPLHF; CDR3nt: TGTGCCAGCAGCTGGACAGGAGAAGGCTCACCCCTCCACTTT
d_gene: -; j_gene: TRBJ1-1; abundance: -; len: 16; v_gene: TRBV28; CDR3aa: CASSLLLRGANTEAFF; CDR3nt: TGTGCCAGCAGTTTGTTACTCCGGGGGGCGAACACTGAAGCTTTCTTT
d_gene: TRBD1; j_gene: TRBJ2-7; abundance: -; len: 16; v_gene: TRBV19; CDR3aa: CASSPFDRVGSYEQYF; CDR3nt: TGTGCCAGTAGTCCCTTCGACAGGGTAGGATCCTACGAGCAGTACTTC
d_gene: -; j_gene: TRBJ2-7; abundance: -; len: 19; v_gene: TRBV6-4; CDR3aa: CASSDSSSYRQRGSYEQYF; CDR3nt: TGTGCCAGCAGTGACTCTTCATCTTACCGACAGCGTGGGTCCTACGAGCAGTACTTC
d_gene: TRBD1; j_gene: TRBJ2-7; abundance: -; len: 14; v_gene: TRBV18; CDR3aa: CASSPLTGSYEQYF; CDR3nt: TGTGCCAGCTCACCTTTGACAGGGTCCTACGAGCAGTACTTC
d_gene: TRBD2; j_gene: TRBJ2-7; abundance: -; len: 18; v_gene: TRBV9; CDR3aa: CASRDARGLAGNSGEQYF; CDR3nt: TGTGCCAGCAGGGACGCACGGGGACTAGCGGGAAACAGCGGCGAGCAGTACTTC
d_gene: -; j_gene: TRBJ2-7; abundance: -; len: 14; v_gene: TRBV7-8; CDR3aa: CASRAAGSSDEQYF; CDR3nt: TGTGCCAGCAGAGCCGCAGGGTCTTCCGACGAGCAGTACTTC
d_gene: TRBD1; j_gene: TRBJ1-3; abundance: once; len: 15; v_gene: TRBV6-6; CDR3aa: CASSNHGQGRNTIYF; CDR3nt: TGTGCCAGCAGCAACCATGGACAGGGGCGAAACACCATATATTTT
d_gene: TRBD1; j_gene: TRBJ1-4; abundance: few; len: 13; v_gene: TRBV11-2; CDR3aa: CASRQGAGEKLLF; CDR3nt: TGTGCCAGCCGGCAGGGGGCAGGGGAAAAACTGCTTTTT
d_gene: -; j_gene: TRBJ2-1; abundance: -; len: 14; v_gene: TRBV6-6; CDR3aa: CASSRPQGLNEQFF; CDR3nt: TGTGCCAGCAGTCGCCCTCAGGGGTTGAATGAGCAGTTCTTC
d_gene: TRBD1; j_gene: TRBJ1-4; abundance: -; len: 13; v_gene: TRBV3-1/TRBV3-2; CDR3aa: CASSGTGNEKLFF; CDR3nt: TGTGCCAGCAGCGGGACAGGAAATGAAAAACTGTTTTTT
d_gene: -; j_gene: TRBJ2-7; abundance: few; len: 16; v_gene: TRBV14; CDR3aa: CASNQSPLATPFEQYF; CDR3nt: TGTGCCAGCAACCAAAGCCCTCTAGCTACCCCGTTCGAGCAGTACTTC
d_gene: -; j_gene: TRBJ2-5; abundance: few; len: 15; v_gene: TRBV7-7; CDR3aa: CASSFNIDSIGTQYF; CDR3nt: TGTGCTAGCAGCTTCAATATAGACTCGATCGGGACCCAGTACTTC
d_gene: -; j_gene: TRBJ2-3; abundance: -; len: 16; v_gene: TRBV6-2/TRBV6-3; CDR3aa: CASSQAVLPFTDTQYF; CDR3nt: TGTGCCAGCAGTCAGGCCGTCCTCCCCTTCACAGATACGCAGTATTTT
d_gene: -; j_gene: TRBJ2-2; abundance: -; len: 13; v_gene: TRBV19; CDR3aa: CASREPNTGELFF; CDR3nt: TGTGCCAGTCGTGAGCCGAACACCGGGGAGCTGTTTTTT
d_gene: -; j_gene: TRBJ1-5; abundance: -; len: 13; v_gene: TRBV28; CDR3aa: CASSLTGPQAQHF; CDR3nt: TGTGCCAGCAGTTTAACAGGCCCCCAAGCCCAGCATTTT
d_gene: TRBD2; j_gene: TRBJ2-1; abundance: -; len: 14; v_gene: TRBV27; CDR3aa: CASSLLLAGDEQFF; CDR3nt: TGTGCCAGCAGTTTATTGCTAGCGGGAGATGAGCAGTTCTTC
d_gene: -; j_gene: TRBJ2-2; abundance: -; len: 12; v_gene: TRBV28; CDR3aa: CASSVRFRELFF; CDR3nt: TGTGCCAGCAGTGTCAGATTTCGGGAGCTGTTTTTT
d_gene: -; j_gene: TRBJ1-2; abundance: -; len: 16; v_gene: TRBV4-1; CDR3aa: CASSQGEDGSNYGYTF; CDR3nt: TGCGCCAGCAGCCAAGGGGAGGACGGGTCTAACTATGGCTACACCTTC
d_gene: TRBD2; j_gene: TRBJ2-7; abundance: -; len: 16; v_gene: TRBV28; CDR3aa: CASSPPVAGGGNEQYF; CDR3nt: TGTGCCAGCAGCCCGCCCGTAGCGGGAGGCGGAAACGAGCAGTACTTC
d_gene: -; j_gene: TRBJ1-2; abundance: -; len: 13; v_gene: TRBV27; CDR3aa: CASRNRDNDGYTF; CDR3nt: TGTGCCAGCAGGAACCGGGACAATGATGGCTACACCTTC
d_gene: -; j_gene: TRBJ1-5; abundance: -; len: 13; v_gene: TRBV27; CDR3aa: CASSTVMNQPQHF; CDR3nt: TGTGCCAGCAGTACGGTTATGAATCAGCCCCAGCATTTT